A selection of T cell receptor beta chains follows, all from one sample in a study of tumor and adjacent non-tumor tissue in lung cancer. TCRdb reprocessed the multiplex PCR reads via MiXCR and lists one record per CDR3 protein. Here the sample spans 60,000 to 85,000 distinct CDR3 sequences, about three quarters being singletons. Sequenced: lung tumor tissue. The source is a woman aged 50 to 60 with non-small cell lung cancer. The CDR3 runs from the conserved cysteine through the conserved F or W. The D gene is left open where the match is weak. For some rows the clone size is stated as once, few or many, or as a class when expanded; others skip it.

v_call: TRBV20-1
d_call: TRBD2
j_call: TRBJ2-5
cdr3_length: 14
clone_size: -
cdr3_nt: TGCAGTGCCTTACTAACGGGAGGTCGAGAGGCCCAGTACTTC
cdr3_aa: CSALLTGGREAQYF

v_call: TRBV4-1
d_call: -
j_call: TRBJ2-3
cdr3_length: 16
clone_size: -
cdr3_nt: TGCGCCAGCACCCTACTGTGGGATGAGGGAACAGATACGCAGTATTTT
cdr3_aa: CASTLLWDEGTDTQYF

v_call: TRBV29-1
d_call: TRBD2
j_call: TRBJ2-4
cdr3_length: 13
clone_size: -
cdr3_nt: TGCAGTATTCTAGCGGGAGCCAAAAACATTCAGTACTTC
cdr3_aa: CSILAGAKNIQYF

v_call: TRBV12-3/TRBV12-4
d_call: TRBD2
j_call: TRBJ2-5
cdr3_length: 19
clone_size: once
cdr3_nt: TGTGCCAACAGTCGTGAGCACGGGACTAGCGGCTCCAGGGTGGAGACCCAGTACTTC
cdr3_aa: CANSREHGTSGSRVETQYF

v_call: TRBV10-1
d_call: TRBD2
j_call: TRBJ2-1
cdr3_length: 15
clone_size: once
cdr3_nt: TGCGCCAGCACTGAAATTAGCGGGAGGTACAATGAGCAGTTCTTC
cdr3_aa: CASTEISGRYNEQFF

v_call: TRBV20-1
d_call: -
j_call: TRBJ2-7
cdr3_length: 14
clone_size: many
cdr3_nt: TGCAGTGCTAGAGATGAGGATCTCTCCTACGAGCAGTACTTC
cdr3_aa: CSARDEDLSYEQYF

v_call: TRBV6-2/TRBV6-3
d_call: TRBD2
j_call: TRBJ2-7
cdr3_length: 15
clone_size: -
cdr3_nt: TGTGCCAGCATTTATGGGACTAGCGGGTCACCCGAGCAGTACTTC
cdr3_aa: CASIYGTSGSPEQYF

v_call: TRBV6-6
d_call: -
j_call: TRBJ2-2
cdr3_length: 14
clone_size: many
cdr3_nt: TGTGCCAGCAGTAAAATGCAGGGAACCGGGGAGCTGTTTTTT
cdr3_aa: CASSKMQGTGELFF

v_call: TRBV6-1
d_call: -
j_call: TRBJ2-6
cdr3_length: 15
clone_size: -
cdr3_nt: TGTGACAGGAGAGTTACAGGGAATGGGGCCAAGGTCCTGACTTTC
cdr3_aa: CDRRVTGNGAKVLTF

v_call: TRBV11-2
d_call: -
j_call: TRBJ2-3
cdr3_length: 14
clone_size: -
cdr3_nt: TGTGCCAGCAGCTTAGATCTGGTAGTAGATATGCACTATTTT
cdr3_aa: CASSLDLVVDMHYF

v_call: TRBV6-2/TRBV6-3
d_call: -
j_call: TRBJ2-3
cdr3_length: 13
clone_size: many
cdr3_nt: TGTGCCAGCAGTTCAATATACACAGATACGCAGTATTTT
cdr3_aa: CASSSIYTDTQYF

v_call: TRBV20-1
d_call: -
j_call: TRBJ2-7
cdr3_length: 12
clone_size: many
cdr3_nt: TGCAGTGCTAGGGCGGGACAGACAGAGCAGTACTTC
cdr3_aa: CSARAGQTEQYF

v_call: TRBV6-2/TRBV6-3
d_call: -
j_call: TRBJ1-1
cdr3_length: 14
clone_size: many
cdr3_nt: TGTGCCAGCAGTTACTTCGGACCGAGAAATGAAGCTTTCTTT
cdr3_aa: CASSYFGPRNEAFF

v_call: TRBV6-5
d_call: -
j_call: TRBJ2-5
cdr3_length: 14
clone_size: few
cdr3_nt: TGTGCCATCAGTTATACCCCGAAGGGAGAGACCCAGTACTTC
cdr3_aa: CAISYTPKGETQYF

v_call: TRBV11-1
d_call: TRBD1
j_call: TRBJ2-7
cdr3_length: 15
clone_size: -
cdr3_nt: TGTACCAGCAGCCGGACAGGGGCGACCTCCTACGTGCAGTACTTC
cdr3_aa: CTSSRTGATSYVQYF

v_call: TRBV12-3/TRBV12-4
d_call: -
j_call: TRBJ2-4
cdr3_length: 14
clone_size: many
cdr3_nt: TGTGCCAGCAGGCCCCCAGGGTTGAGAAACATTCAGTACTTC
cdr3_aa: CASRPPGLRNIQYF

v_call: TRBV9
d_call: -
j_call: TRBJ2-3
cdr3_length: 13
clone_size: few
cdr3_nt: TGTGCCAGCAGCGACGGTATCGCCGATACGCAGTATTTT
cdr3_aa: CASSDGIADTQYF

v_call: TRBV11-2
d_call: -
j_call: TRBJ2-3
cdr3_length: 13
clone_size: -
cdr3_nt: TGTGCCAGCAGTTTAAATCGAGCAGATACGCAGTATTTT
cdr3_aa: CASSLNRADTQYF

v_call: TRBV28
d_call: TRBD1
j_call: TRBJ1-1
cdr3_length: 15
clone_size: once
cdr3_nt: TGTGCCAGCAGTTCCCCTTCCGACAGGGATACTGAAGCTTTCTTT
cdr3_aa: CASSSPSDRDTEAFF

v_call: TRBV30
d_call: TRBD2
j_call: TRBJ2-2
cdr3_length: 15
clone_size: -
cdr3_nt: TGTGCCTGGAGCGACGGGGGGAGCGACACCGGGGAGCTGTTTTTT
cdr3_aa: CAWSDGGSDTGELFF

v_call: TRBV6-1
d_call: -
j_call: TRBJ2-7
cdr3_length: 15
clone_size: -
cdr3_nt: TGTGCCAGCAATGAAGACGGCGGGTCAGTCTACGAGCAGTACTTC
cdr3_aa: CASNEDGGSVYEQYF

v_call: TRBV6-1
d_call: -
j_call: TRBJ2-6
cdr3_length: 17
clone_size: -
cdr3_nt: TGTGCCTGCAGTGAAGTAGGAGGGGGCGTTGGGGCCAACGTCCTGACTTTC
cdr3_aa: CACSEVGGGVGANVLTF

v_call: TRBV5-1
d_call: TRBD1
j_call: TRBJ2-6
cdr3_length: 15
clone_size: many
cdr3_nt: TGCGCCAGCTTCCCAGGGGGCGCTGGGGCCAACGTCCTGACTTTC
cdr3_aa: CASFPGGAGANVLTF

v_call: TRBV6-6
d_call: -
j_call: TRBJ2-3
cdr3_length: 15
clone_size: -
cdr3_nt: TGTGCCAGCAACACTATTGGGGGAGCGGTAGATACGCAGTATTTT
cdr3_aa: CASNTIGGAVDTQYF

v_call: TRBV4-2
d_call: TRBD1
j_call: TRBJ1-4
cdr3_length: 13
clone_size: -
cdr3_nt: TGTGCCAGCAGTCAGCGACAGGGTGAAAAACTGCTTTTT
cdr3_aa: CASSQRQGEKLLF

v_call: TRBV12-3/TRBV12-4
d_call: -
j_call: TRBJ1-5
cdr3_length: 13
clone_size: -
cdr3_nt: TGTGACAGGAGTCTGGCCAGCAATCAGTCCCAGCATTTT
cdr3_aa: CDRSLASNQSQHF

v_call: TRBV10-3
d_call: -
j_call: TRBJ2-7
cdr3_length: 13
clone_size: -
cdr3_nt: TGTTCCACCGAGGGACATGACAACTACGAGCAGTACTTC
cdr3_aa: CSTEGHDNYEQYF

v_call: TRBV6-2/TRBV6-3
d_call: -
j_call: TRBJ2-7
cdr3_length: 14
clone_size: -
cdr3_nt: TGTGCCAGCTGTTACGACAAGGCGATCTCTGTGCAGTACTTC
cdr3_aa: CASCYDKAISVQYF

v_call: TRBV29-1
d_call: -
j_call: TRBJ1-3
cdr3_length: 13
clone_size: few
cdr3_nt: TGCTGCGTTGATTCCGGGGGCGGAAACACTATATATTTT
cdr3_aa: CCVDSGGGNTIYF

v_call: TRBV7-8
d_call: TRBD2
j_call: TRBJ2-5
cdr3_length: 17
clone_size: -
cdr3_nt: TGTGCTAGCAGCTTAGACCGGACGGGAGGGTCGGAAGAGACCCAGAACTTC
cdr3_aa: CASSLDRTGGSEETQNF

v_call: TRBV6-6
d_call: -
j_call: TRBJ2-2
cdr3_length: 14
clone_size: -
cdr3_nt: TGTACCAACAGCAAGGACACTAACACCGGGGAGCTGTTTTTT
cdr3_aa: CTNSKDTNTGELFF